This note documents a single T cell receptor beta chain sequence. Its antigen remains unknown. Repertoires were generated with immunoSEQ multiplex PCR, while TCRdb's copy carries only in-frame clones and drops some. The sample has about 51,000 clones, less than 90% seen once. This entry comes from a study of T cell clones after liver transplantation. Overall study: Three of eight recipients were HCV-positive; others had non-autoimmune, non-viral indications. Timepoints were pre-transplant, pre-withdrawal, and after withdrawal was completed or failed. Overall study findings and caveats: Graft donor-reactive T cells possibly entered the graft instead of undergoing deletion.

The CDR3 contains 15 residues. Germline V gene sequence: CDR1 ENHRY, CDR2 SYGVKD. V shed 0 bases and J shed 6 bases, with 15 bases lying between them. The material was CD8+ T cells from blood, obtained 12 months after liver transplant. The TCR originated in a human patient who received a liver transplant. A share of the T cells may be of graft donor origin. J is TRBJ2-7 and V is TRBV10-3; D is undetermined. The CDR3 DNA reads as TGTGCCATCAGTGAGTCGGGCGACCCTTGGGTCGAGCAGTACTTC. It translates to CAISESGDPWVEQYF.